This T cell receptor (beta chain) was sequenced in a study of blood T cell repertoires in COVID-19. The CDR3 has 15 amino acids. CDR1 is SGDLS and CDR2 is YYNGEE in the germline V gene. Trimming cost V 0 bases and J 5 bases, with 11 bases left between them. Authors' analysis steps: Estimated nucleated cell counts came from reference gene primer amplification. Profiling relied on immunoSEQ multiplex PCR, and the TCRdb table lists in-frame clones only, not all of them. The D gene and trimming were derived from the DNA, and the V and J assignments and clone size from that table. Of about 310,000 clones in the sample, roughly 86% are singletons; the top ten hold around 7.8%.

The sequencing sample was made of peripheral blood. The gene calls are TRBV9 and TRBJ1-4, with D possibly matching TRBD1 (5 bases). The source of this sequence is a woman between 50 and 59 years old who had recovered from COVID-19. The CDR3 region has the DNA TGTGCCAGCAGCGTAGACGACAGCATAAATGAAAAACTGTTTTTT. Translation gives CASSVDDSINEKLFF. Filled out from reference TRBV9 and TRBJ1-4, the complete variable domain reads DSGVTQTPKHLITATGQRVTLRCSPRSGDLSVYWYQQSLDQGLQFLIQYYNGEERAKGNILERFSAQQFPDLHSELNLSSLELGDSALYFCASSVDDSINEKLFFGSGTQLSVL.